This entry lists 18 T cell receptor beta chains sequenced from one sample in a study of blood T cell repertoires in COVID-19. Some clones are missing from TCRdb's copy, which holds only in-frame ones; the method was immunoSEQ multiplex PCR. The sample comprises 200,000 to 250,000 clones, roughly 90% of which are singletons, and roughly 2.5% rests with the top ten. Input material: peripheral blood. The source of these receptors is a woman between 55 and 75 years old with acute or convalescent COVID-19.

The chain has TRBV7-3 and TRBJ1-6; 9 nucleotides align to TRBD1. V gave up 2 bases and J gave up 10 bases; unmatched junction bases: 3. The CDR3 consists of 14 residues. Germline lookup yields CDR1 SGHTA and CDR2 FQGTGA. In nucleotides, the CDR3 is TGTGCCAGCAGCTTAGGACAGGGGTACTCACCCCTCCACTTT. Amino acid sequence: CASSLGQGYSPLHF.

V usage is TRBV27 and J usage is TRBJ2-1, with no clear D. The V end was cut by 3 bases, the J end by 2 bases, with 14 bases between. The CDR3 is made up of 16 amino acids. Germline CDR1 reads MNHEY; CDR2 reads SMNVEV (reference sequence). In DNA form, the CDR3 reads TGTGCCAGCAGTTTTATCGGTTTACGTACCTACAATGAGCAGTTCTTC. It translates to CASSFIGLRTYNEQFF.

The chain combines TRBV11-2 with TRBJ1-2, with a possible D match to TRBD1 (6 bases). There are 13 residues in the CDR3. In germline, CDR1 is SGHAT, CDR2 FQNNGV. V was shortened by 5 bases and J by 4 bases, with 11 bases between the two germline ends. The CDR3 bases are TGTGCCAGCAGCCCGGACAGCTCCTATGGCTACACCTTC. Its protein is CASSPDSSYGYTF.

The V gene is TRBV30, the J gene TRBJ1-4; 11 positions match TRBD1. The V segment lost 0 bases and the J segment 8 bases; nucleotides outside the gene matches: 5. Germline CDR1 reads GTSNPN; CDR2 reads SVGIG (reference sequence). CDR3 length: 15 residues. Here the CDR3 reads CAWSVRTGGGEKLFF. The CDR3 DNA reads TGTGCCTGGAGTGTACGGACAGGGGGCGGCGAAAAACTGTTTTTT.

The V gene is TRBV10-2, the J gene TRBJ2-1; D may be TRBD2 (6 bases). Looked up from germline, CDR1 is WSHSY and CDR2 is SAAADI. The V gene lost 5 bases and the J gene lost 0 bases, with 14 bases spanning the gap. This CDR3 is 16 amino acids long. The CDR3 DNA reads TGCGCCAGCAGTCAAGCCGGGGGACTCTCCTACAATGAGCAGTTCTTC. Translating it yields CASSQAGGLSYNEQFF.

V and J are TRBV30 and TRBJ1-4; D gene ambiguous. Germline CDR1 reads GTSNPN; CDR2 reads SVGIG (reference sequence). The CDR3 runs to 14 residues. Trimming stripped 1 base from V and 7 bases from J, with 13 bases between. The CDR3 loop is CAWSGVGRSEKLFF. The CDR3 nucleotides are TGTGCCTGGAGTGGCGTTGGAAGGAGTGAAAAACTGTTTTTT.

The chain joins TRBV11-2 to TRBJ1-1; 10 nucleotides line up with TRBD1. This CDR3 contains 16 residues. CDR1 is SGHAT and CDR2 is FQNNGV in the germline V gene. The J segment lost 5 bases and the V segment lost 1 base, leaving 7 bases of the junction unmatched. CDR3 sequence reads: CASSLGTGTGATEAFF. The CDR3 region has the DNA TGTGCCAGCAGCTTAGGTACCGGGACAGGGGCTACTGAAGCTTTCTTT.

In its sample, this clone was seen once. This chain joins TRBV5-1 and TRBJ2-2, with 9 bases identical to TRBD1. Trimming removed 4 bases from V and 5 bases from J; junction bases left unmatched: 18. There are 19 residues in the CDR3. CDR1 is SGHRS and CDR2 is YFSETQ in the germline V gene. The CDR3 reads CASSPRDLTQGARTGELFF. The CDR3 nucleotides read TGCGCCAGCAGCCCAAGGGATTTAACACAGGGGGCACGGACCGGGGAGCTGTTTTTT.

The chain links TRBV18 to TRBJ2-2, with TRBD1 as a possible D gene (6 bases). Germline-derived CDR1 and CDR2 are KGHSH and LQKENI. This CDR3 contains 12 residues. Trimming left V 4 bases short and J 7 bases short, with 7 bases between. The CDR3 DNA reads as TGTGCCAGCTCACTGGGACACGGGGAGCTGTTTTTT. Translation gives CASSLGHGELFF.

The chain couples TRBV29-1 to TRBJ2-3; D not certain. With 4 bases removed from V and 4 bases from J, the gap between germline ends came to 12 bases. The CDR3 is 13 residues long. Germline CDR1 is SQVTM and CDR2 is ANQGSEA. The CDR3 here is CSVVKGGPDTQYF. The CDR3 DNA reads TGCAGCGTTGTGAAAGGCGGCCCAGATACGCAGTATTTT.

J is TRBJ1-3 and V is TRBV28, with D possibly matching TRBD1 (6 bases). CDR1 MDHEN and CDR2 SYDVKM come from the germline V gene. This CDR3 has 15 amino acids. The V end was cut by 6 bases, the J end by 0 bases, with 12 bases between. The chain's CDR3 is CASSAMGASGNTIYF. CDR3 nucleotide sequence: TGTGCCAGCAGCGCAATGGGGGCCTCTGGAAACACCATATATTTT. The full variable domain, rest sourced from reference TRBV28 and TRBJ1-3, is DVKVTQSSRYLVKRTGEKVFLECVQDMDHENMFWYRQDPGLGLRLIYFSYDVKMKEKGDIPEGYSVSREKKERFSLILESASTNQTSMYLCASSAMGASGNTIYFGEGSWLTVV.

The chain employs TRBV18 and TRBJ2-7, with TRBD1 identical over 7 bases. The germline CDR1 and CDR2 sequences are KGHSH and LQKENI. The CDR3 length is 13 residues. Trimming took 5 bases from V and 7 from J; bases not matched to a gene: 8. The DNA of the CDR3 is TGTGCCAGCTCAGATTCACAGGGGAATGAGCAGTACTTC. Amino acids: CASSDSQGNEQYF.

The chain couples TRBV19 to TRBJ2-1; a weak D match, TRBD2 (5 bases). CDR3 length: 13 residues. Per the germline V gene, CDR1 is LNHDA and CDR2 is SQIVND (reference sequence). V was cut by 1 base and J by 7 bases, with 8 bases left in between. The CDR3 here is CASSIGRGNEQFF. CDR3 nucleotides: TGTGCCAGTAGTATAGGGAGAGGGAATGAGCAGTTCTTC.

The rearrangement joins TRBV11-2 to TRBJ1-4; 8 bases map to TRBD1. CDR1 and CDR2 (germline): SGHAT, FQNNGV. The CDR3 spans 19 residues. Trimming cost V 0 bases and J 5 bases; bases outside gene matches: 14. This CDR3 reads CASSLDADRVNRWNEKLFF. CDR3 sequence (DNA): TGTGCCAGCAGCTTAGATGCGGACAGGGTAAACAGGTGGAATGAAAAACTGTTTTTT.

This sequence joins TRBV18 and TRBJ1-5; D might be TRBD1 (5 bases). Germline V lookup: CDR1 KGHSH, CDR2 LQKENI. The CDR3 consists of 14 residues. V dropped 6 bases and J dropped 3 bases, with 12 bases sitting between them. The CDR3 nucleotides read TGTGCCAGCTCCCCCCAGGGCGACAATCAGCCCCAGCATTTT. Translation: CASSPQGDNQPQHF.

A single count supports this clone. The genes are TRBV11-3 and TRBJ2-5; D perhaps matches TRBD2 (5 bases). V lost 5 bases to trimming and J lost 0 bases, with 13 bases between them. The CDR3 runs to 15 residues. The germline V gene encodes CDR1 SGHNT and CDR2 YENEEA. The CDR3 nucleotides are TGTGCCAGCAGCGCCAGGCGAGGGTACCAAGAGACCCAGTACTTC. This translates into CASSARRGYQETQYF.

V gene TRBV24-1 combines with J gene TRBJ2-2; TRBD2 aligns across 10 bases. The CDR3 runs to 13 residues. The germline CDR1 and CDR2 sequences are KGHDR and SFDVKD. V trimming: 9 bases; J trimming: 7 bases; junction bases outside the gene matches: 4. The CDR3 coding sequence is TGTGCCACCGAGGGACTAGCGAACGGGGAGCTGTTTTTT. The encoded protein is CATEGLANGELFF.

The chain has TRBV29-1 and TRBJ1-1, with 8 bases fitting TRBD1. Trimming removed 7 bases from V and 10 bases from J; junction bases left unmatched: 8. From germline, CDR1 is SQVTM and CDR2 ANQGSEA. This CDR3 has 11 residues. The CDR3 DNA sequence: TGCAGCGCCGGGACAGGTAGGAGAGCTTTCTTT. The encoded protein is CSAGTGRRAFF. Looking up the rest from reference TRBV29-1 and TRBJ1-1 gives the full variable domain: SAVISQKPSRDICQRGTSLTIQCQVDSQVTMMFWYRQQPGQSLTLIATANQGSEATYESGFVIDKFPISRPNLTFSTLTVSNMSPEDSSIYLCSAGTGRRAFFGQGTRLTVV.